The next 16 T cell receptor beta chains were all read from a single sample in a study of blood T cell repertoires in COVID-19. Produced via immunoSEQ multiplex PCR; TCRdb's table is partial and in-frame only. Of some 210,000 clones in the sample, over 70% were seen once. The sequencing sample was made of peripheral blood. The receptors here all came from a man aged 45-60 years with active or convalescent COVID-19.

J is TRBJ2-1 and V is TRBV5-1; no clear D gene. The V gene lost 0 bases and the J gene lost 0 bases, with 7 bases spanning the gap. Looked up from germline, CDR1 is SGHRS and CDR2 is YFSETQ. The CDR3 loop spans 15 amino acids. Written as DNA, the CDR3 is TGCGCCAGCAGCTTGGAAGATAGCTCCTACAATGAGCAGTTCTTC. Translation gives CASSLEDSSYNEQFF. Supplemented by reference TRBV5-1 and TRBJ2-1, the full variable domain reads KAGVTQTPRYLIKTRGQQVTLSCSPISGHRSVSWYQQTPGQGLQFLFEYFSETQRNKGNFPGRFSGRQFSNSRSEMNVSTLELGDSALYLCASSLEDSSYNEQFFGPGTRLTVL.

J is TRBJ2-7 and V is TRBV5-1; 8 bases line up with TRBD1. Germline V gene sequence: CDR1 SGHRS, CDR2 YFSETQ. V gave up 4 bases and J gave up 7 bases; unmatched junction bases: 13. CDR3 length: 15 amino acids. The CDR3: CASSQDAGTGAEQYF. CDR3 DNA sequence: TGCGCCAGCAGCCAGGATGCCGGGACAGGAGCGGAGCAGTACTTC.

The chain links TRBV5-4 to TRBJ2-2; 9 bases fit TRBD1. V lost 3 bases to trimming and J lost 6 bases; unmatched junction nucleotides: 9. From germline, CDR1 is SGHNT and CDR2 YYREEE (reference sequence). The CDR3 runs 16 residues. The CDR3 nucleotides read TGTGCCAGCAGCTCCCCGATGGGGACAGGGTCCGGGGAGCTGTTTTTT. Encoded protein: CASSSPMGTGSGELFF.

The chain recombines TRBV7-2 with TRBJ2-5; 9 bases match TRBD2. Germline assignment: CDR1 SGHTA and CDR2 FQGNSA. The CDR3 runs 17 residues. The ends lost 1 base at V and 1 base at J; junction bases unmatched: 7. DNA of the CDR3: TGTGCCAGCAGCTTAGGTCCGACTAGCGGTTTCCAAGAGACCCAGTACTTC. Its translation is CASSLGPTSGFQETQYF.

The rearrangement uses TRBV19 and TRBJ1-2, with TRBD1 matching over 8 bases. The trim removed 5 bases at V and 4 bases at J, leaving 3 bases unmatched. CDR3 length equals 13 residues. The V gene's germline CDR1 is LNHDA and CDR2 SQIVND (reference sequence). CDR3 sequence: CASSATGAYGYTF. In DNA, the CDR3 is TGTGCCAGTAGTGCGACAGGGGCCTATGGCTACACCTTC.

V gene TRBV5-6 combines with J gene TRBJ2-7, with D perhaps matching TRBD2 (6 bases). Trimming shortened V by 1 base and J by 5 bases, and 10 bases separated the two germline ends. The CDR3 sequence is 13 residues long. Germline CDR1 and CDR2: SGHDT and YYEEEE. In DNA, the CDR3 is TGTGCCAGCAGCTTGCGGGAGATCCACGAGCAGTACTTC. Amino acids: CASSLREIHEQYF.

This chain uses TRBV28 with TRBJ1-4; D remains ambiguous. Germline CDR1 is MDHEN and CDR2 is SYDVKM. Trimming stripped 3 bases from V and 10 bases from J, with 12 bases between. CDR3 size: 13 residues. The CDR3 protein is CASSFAAPGKLFF. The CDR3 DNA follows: TGTGCCAGCAGTTTCGCGGCTCCCGGAAAACTGTTTTTT.

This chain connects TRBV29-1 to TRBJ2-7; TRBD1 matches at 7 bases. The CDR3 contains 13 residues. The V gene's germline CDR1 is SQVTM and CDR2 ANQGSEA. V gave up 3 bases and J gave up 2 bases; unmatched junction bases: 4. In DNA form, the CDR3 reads TGCAGCGTTGAGAAGACAGGGCCCTACGAGCAGTACTTC. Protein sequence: CSVEKTGPYEQYF.

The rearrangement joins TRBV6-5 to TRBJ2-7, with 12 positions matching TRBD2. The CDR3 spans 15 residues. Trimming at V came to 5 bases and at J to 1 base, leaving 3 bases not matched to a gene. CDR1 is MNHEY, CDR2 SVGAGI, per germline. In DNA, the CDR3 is TGTGCCAGCAGTCGACTAGCGGGAGTGTCCTACGAGCAGTACTTC. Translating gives CASSRLAGVSYEQYF.

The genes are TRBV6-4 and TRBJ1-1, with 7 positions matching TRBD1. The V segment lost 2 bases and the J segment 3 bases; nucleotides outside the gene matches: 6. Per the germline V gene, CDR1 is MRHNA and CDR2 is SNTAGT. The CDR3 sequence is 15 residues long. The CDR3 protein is CASSDPTGTHTEAFF. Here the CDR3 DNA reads TGTGCCAGCAGTGACCCGACAGGGACTCACACTGAAGCTTTCTTT.

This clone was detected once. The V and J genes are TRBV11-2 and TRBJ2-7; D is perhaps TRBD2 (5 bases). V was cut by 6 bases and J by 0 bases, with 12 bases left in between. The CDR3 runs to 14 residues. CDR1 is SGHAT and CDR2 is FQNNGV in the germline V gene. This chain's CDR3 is CASRGLSSSYEQYF. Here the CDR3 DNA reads TGTGCCAGCAGAGGACTTTCAAGCTCCTACGAGCAGTACTTC.

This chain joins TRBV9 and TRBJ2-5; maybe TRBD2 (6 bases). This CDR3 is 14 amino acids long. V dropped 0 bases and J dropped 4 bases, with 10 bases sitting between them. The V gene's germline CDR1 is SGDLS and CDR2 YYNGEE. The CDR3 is CASSVEGGVETQYF. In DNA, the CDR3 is TGTGCCAGCAGCGTAGAGGGCGGGGTAGAGACCCAGTACTTC.

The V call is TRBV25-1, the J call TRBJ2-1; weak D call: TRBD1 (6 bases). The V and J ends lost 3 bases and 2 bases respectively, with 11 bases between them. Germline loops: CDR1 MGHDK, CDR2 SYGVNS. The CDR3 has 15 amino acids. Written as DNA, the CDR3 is TGTGCCAGCAGTGAGCTGGGGGCGCCCTACAATGAGCAGTTCTTC. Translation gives CASSELGAPYNEQFF.

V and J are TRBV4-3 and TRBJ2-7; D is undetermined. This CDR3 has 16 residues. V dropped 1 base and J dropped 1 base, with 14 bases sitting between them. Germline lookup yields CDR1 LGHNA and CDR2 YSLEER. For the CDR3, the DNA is TGCGCCAGCAGCCAAGGGTTAGACACCCTATCCTACGAGCAGTACTTC. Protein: CASSQGLDTLSYEQYF.

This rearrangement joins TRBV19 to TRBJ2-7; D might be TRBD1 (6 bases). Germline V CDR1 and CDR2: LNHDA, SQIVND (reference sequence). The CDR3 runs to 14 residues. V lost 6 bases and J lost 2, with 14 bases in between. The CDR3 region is CASRTTGIAYEQYF. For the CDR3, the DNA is TGTGCCAGTAGGACAACAGGGATCGCCTACGAGCAGTACTTC.

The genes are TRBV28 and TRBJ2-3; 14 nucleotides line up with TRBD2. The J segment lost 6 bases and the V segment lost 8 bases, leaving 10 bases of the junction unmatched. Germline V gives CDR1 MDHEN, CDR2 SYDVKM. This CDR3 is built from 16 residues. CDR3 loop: CASVGTSGRGRDTQYF. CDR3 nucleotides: TGTGCCAGCGTAGGGACTAGCGGGAGAGGAAGGGATACGCAGTATTTT. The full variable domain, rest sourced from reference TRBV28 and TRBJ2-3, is DVKVTQSSRYLVKRTGEKVFLECVQDMDHENMFWYRQDPGLGLRLIYFSYDVKMKEKGDIPEGYSVSREKKERFSLILESASTNQTSMYLCASVGTSGRGRDTQYFGPGTRLTVL.